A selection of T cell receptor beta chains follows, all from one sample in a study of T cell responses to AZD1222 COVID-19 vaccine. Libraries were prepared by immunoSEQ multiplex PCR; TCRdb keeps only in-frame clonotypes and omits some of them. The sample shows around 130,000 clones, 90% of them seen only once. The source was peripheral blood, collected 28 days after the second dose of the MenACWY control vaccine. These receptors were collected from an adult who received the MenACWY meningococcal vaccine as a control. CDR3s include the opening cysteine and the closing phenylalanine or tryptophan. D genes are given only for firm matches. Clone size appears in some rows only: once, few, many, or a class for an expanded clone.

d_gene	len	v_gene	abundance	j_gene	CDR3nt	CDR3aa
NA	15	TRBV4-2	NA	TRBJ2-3	TGTGCCAGCAGCCAGGGGGCCGGAGGCACAGATACGCAGTATTTT	CASSQGAGGTDTQYF
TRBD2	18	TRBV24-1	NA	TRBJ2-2	TGTGCCACCAGTGGAGGACTAGCGGGAGGGCCGAACACCGGGGAGCTGTTTTTT	CATSGGLAGGPNTGELFF
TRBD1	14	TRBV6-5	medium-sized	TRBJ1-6	TGTGCCATCAAGCGGGACAGCGAACAATCACCCCTCCACTTT	CAIKRDSEQSPLHF
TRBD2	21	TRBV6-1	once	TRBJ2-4	TGTGCCAGCAGTGAAGATGGGGCGAGCGGGAGTTCACAGTCGGCCAAAAACATTCAGTACTTC	CASSEDGASGSSQSAKNIQYF
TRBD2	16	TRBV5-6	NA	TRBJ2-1	TGTGCCAGCAGCTTGGCCGTCGGACTAGCGGTCACTGAGCAGTTCTTC	CASSLAVGLAVTEQFF
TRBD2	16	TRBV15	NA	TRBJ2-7	TGTGCCACCAGCAGAGGGACAGGGACTAGCGGGGACGAGCAGTACTTC	CATSRGTGTSGDEQYF
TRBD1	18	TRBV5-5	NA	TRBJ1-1	TGTGCCAGCAGCCCCCGTCCGGGACAGGGGAGGTCAGTTGCTGAAGCTTTCTTT	CASSPRPGQGRSVAEAFF
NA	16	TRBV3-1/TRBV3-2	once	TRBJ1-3	TGTGCCAGCAGCCAAGGTTTACAGACCTCTGGAAACACCATATATTTT	CASSQGLQTSGNTIYF
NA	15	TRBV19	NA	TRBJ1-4	TGTGCCAGTAGTCTACGACCCTCAACTAATGAAAAACTGTTTTTT	CASSLRPSTNEKLFF
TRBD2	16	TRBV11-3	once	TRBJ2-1	TGTGCCAGCAGCTCCCGTAGCGGGGGGGGACACAATGAGCAGTTCTTC	CASSSRSGGGHNEQFF
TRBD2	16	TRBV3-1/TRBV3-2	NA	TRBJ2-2	TGTGCCAGCACGTTTGGGAGCGGGAGTGGAACCGGGGAGCTGTTTTTT	CASTFGSGSGTGELFF
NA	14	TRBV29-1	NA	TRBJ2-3	TGCAGCGTTGAAATAACGCAGACTATTAGGGCGCAGTATTTT	CSVEITQTIRAQYF
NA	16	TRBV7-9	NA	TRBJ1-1	TGTGCCAGCAGCTTAGCTAGGGGACTCCGGAACACTGAAGCTTTCTTT	CASSLARGLRNTEAFF
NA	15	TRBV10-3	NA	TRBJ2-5	TGTGCCATCAGTGATGAGGCGACAAACCAAGAGACCCAGTACTTC	CAISDEATNQETQYF
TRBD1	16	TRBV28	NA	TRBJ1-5	TGTGCCAGCAGTTTCGGGGACAGGATTAGCAATCAGCCCCAGCATTTT	CASSFGDRISNQPQHF
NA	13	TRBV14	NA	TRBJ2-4	TGTGCCAGCAGCCAACAGTCTGTAAACATTCAGTACTTC	CASSQQSVNIQYF
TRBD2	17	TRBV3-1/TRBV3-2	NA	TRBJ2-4	TGTGCCAGCAGCCCCGCGTACTATTCAGGGAGGGAAAACATTCAGTACTTC	CASSPAYYSGRENIQYF
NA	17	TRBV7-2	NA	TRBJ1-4	TGTGCCAGCAGCTTAAACGGCCCCAGGCTGCTAATCGAAAAACTGTTTTTT	CASSLNGPRLLIEKLFF
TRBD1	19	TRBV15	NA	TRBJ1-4	TGTGCCACCAGCAGAGATCCGATGGGACAGGTTGCAACTAATGAAAAACTGTTTTTT	CATSRDPMGQVATNEKLFF
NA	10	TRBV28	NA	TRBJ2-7	TGTGCCATCGGCAAGTACGAGCAGTACTTC	CAIGKYEQYF
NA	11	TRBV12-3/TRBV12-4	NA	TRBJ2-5	TGTGCCAGCAGCGCGGGAGAGACCCAGTACTTC	CASSAGETQYF
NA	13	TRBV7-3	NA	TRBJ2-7	TGTGCCAGCAGCTCGGTGGGTCGAGCAGAGCAGTACTTC	CASSSVGRAEQYF
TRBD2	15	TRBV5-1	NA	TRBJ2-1	TGCGCCAGCAGCTTGTTAGCGGGGGGGTACAATGAGCAGTTCTTC	CASSLLAGGYNEQFF
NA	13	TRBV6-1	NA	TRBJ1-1	TGTGCCAGCAGTGAAGTCGCGGGAACCGAAGCTTTCTTT	CASSEVAGTEAFF
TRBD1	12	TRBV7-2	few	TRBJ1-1	TGTGCCAGCAGCGAACAGGGGACTGAAGCTTTCTTT	CASSEQGTEAFF
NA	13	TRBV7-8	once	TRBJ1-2	TGTGCCAGCAGCACCGGGGAGGCTTATGGCTACACCTTC	CASSTGEAYGYTF
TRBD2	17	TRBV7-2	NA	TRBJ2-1	TGTGCCAGCAGCTCCCCATGGGGGGGGAGCTCCTACAATGAGCAGTTCTTC	CASSSPWGGSSYNEQFF
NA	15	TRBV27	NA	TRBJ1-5	TGTGCCAGCAGTTTATTGGGTGGGGGAAGTCAGCCCCAGCATTTT	CASSLLGGGSQPQHF
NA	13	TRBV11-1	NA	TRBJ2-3	TGTGCCAGCAGCGAATTCGGGGCGGATACGCAGTATTTT	CASSEFGADTQYF
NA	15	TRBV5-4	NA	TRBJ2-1	TGTGCCAGCAGCCCCACGGGCGGCTCCTACAATGAGCAGTTCTTC	CASSPTGGSYNEQFF
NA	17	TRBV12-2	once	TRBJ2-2	TGTGCAAGTCGCTTAGATGGTAGGTATAGGTTTTCCGGGGAGCTGTTTTTT	CASRLDGRYRFSGELFF